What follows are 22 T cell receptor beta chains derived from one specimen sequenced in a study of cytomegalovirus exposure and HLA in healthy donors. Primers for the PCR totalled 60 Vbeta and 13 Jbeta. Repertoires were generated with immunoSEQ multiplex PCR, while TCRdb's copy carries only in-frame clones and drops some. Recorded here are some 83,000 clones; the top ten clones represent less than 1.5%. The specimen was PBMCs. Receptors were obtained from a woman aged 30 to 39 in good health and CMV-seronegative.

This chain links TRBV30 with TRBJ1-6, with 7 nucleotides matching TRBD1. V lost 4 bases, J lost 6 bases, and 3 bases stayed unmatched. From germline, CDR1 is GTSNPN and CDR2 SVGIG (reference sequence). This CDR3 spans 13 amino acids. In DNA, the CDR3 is TGTGCCTGGACGACAGGGCTTAATTCACCCCTCCACTTT. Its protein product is CAWTTGLNSPLHF. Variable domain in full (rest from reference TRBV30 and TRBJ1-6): SQTIHQWPATLVQPVGSPLSLECTVEGTSNPNLYWYRQAAGRGLQLLFYSVGIGQISSEVPQNLSASRPQDRQFILSSKKLLLSDSGFYLCAWTTGLNSPLHFGNGTRLTVT.

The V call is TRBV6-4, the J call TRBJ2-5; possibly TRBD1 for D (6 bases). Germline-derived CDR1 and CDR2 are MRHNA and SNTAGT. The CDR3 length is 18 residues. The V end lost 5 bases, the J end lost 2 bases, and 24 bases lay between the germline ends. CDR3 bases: TGTGCCAGCAGTACTGGGGGATGGGGCAGGGGTGATCAAGAGACCCAGTACTTC. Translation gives CASSTGGWGRGDQETQYF.

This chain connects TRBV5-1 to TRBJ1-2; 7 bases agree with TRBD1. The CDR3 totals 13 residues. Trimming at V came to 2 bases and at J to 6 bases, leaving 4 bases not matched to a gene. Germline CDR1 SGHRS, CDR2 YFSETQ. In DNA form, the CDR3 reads TGCGCCAGCAGCTTTACAGGGGCGAATGGCTACACCTTC. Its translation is CASSFTGANGYTF.

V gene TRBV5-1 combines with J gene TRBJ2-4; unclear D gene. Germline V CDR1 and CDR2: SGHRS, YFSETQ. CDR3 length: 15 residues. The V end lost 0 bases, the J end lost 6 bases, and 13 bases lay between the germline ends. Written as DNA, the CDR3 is TGCGCCAGCAGCTTGGGATCGGGTAGTGGAAACATTCAGTACTTC. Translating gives CASSLGSGSGNIQYF.

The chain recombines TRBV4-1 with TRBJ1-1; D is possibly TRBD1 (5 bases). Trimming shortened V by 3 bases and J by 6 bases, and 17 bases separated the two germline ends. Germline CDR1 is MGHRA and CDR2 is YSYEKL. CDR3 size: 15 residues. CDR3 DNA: TGCGCCAGCAGCCATCTAAGGGAAGGGGATGCTGAAGCTTTCTTT. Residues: CASSHLREGDAEAFF.

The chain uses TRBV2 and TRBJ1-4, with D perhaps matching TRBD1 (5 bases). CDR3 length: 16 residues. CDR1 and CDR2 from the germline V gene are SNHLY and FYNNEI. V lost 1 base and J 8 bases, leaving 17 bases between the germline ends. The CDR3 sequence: CASSEGGTAGWEKLFF. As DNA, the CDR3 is TGTGCCAGCAGTGAAGGCGGGACCGCCGGTTGGGAAAAACTGTTTTTT.

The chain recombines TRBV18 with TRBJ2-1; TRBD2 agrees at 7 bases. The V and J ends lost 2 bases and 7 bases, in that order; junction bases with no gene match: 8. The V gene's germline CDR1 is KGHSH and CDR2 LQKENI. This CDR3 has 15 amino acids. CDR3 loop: CASSPGTPRGNEQFF. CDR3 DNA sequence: TGTGCCAGCTCACCAGGGACGCCGCGGGGGAATGAGCAGTTCTTC.

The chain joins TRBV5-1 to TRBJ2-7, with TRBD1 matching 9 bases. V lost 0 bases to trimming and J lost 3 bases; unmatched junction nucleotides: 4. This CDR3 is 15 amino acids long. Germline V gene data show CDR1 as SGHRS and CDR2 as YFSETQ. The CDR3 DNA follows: TGCGCCAGCAGCTTGGGAGGGACAGGGAACTACGAGCAGTACTTC. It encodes CASSLGGTGNYEQYF.

The CDR3 sequence: CASNRLAGTNNEQFF. The CDR3 DNA is TGTGCCAGCAACAGACTAGCGGGAACGAACAATGAGCAGTTCTTC. The chain joins TRBV7-9 to TRBJ2-1, with 11 bases identical to TRBD2. This CDR3 has 15 residues. In germline, CDR1 is SEHNR, CDR2 FQNEAQ (reference sequence). With 7 bases clipped from V and 5 bases from J, the junction kept 7 bases outside the gene matches.

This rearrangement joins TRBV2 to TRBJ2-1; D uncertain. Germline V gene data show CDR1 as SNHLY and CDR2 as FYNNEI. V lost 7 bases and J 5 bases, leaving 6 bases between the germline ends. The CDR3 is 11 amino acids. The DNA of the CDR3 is TGTGCCAGCAACTTCCACAATGAGCAGTTCTTC. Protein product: CASNFHNEQFF.

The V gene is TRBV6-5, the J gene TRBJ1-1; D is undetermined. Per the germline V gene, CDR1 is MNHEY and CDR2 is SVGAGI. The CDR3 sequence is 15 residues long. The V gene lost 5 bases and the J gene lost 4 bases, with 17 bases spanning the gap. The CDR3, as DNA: TGTGCCAGCAGTCATCGACCTACAGTGGCCACTGAAGCTTTCTTT. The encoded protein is CASSHRPTVATEAFF.

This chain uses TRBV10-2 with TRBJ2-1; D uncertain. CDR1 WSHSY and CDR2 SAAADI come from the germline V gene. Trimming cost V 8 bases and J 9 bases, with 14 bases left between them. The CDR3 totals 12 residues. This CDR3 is CASQPGSGEQFF. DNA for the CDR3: TGCGCCAGCCAGCCGGGTTCGGGTGAGCAGTTCTTC.

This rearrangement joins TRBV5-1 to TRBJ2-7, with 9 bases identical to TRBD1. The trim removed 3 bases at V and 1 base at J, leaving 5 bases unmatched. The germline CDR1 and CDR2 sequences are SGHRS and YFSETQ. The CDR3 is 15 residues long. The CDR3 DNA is TGCGCCAGCAGCTACAGTGGGACAGGGTCCTACGAGCAGTACTTC. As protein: CASSYSGTGSYEQYF.

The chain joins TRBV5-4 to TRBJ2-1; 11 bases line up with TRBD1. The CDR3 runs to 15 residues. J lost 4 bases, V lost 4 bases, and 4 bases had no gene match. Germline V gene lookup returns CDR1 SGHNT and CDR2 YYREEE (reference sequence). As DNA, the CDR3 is TGTGCCAGCAGCGTTGGACAGGGGGCGTACAATGAGCAGTTCTTC. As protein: CASSVGQGAYNEQFF.

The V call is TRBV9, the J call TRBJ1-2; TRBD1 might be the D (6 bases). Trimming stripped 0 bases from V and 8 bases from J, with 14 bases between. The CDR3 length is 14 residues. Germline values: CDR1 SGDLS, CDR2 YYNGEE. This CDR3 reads CASSVGQATWGYTF. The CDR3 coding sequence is TGTGCCAGCAGCGTAGGACAGGCAACCTGGGGCTACACCTTC.

In DNA form, the CDR3 reads TGTGCCAGTATTACGGGACAGAAGGTCTACGAGCAGTACTTC. Protein sequence: CASITGQKVYEQYF. The chain is built from TRBV19 and TRBJ2-7; TRBD1 matches 7 bases. The CDR3 consists of 14 residues. V was clipped by 7 bases and J by 3 bases; unmatched bases: 9. Germline CDR1 is LNHDA and CDR2 is SQIVND (reference sequence). The full variable domain, its missing parts supplied by reference TRBV19 and TRBJ2-7, is DGGITQSPKYLFRKEGQNVTLSCEQNLNHDAMYWYRQDPGQGLRLIYYSQIVNDFQKGDIAEGYSVSREKKESFPLTVTSAQKNPTAFYLCASITGQKVYEQYFGPGTRLTVT.

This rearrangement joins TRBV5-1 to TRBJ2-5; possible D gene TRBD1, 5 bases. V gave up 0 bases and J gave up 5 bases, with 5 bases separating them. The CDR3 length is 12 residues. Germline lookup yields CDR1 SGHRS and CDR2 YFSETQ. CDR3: CASSLEGETQYF. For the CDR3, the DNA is TGCGCCAGCAGCTTGGAGGGGGAGACCCAGTACTTC.

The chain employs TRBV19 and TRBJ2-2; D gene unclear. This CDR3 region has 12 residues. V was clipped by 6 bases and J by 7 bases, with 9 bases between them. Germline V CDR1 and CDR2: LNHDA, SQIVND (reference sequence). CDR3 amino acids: CASRLGDGELFF. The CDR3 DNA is TGTGCCAGTAGATTGGGCGACGGGGAGCTGTTTTTT.

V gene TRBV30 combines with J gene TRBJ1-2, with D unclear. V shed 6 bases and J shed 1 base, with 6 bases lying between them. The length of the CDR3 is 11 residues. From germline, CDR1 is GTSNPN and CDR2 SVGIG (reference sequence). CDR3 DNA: TGTGCCTGCGGGAGTAACTATGGCTACACCTTC. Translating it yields CACGSNYGYTF.

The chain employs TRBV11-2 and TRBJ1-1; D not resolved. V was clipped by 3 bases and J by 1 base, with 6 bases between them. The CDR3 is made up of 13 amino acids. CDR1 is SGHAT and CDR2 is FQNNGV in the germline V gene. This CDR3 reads CASSLSGNTEAFF. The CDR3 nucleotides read TGTGCCAGCAGCTTGAGCGGGAACACTGAAGCTTTCTTT. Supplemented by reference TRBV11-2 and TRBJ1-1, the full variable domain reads EAGVAQSPRYKIIEKRQSVAFWCNPISGHATLYWYQQILGQGPKLLIQFQNNGVVDDSQLPKDRFSAERLKGVDSTLKIQPAKLEDSAVYLCASSLSGNTEAFFGQGTRLTVV.

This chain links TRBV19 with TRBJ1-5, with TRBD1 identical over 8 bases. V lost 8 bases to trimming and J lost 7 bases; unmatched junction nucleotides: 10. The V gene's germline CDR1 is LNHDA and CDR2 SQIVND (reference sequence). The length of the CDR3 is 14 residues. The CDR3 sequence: CASGHRGGEQPQHF. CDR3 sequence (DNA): TGTGCCAGTGGGCACAGGGGGGGTGAGCAGCCCCAGCATTTT.

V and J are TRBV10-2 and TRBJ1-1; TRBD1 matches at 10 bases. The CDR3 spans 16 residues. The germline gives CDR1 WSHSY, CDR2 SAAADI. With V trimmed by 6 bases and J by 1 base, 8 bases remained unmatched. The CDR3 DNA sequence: TGCGCCAGCAGAGATACCCGGGACAGGGGGAACACTGAAGCTTTCTTT. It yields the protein CASRDTRDRGNTEAFF.